These T cell receptor beta chains were read from a single sample in a study of T cells after yellow fever vaccination. TCRdb re-called the 5' RACE reads through MiXCR, storing one row per CDR3 protein. The sample consists of about 73,000 distinct CDR3 sequences, around 7.7% of them appearing once. The sample here was CD8+ T cells sorted from PBMCs, taken on the day of the yellow fever booster vaccination. The receptors here all came from a young man who received the YFV17D yellow fever vaccine. CDR3s include the opening cysteine and the closing phenylalanine or tryptophan. Fields, in order: V gene, J gene, D gene, CDR3 length, clone size, CDR3 DNA, CDR3 protein. The D gene is left open where the match is weak. Clone sizes are given selectively: once, few, many, or a class where the clone is expanded.

TRBV9	TRBJ2-1	TRBD2	15	NA	TGTGCCAGCAGCGTGACTAGCGATTACTACAATGAGCAGTTCTTC	CASSVTSDYYNEQFF
TRBV29-1	TRBJ2-5	TRBD2	15	NA	TGCAGCGTCCCTCCCCTAGCGGGAGTGGCAGAGACCCAGTACTTC	CSVPPLAGVAETQYF
TRBV27	TRBJ2-7	NA	13	few	TGTGCCAGCAGCTTGGGCCCCCGCTACGAGCAGTACTTC	CASSLGPRYEQYF
TRBV5-6	TRBJ2-3	TRBD2	16	NA	TGTGCCAGCAGCTTGGGAGGTAGCGGGAACACAGATACGCAGTATTTT	CASSLGGSGNTDTQYF
TRBV11-2	TRBJ1-1	NA	12	many	TGTGCCAGCAGCTTAGAGTCCACTGAAGCTTTCTTT	CASSLESTEAFF
TRBV7-8	TRBJ2-7	TRBD2	15	many	TGTGCCAGCAGCTCGGGACTAGCGGGAGTATACGAGCAGTACTTC	CASSSGLAGVYEQYF
TRBV27	TRBJ2-5	NA	14	NA	TGTGCCAGCAGTTTATTCACAGGGTGGGAGACCCAGTACTTC	CASSLFTGWETQYF
TRBV5-1	TRBJ2-7	NA	13	few	TGCGCCAGCAGCTTGGATGTCCTCTACGAGCAGTACTTC	CASSLDVLYEQYF
TRBV14	TRBJ2-1	NA	14	NA	TGTGCCAGCAGCCAGTTGTTTGGGTACAATGAGCAGTTCTTC	CASSQLFGYNEQFF
TRBV9	TRBJ2-1	TRBD2	19	NA	TGTGCCAGCAGCGCGCAGGCGGCTAGCGGACAAAGCTCCTACAATGAGCAGTTCTTC	CASSAQAASGQSSYNEQFF
TRBV5-1	TRBJ1-5	TRBD1	14	few	TGCGCCAGCAGCTTTACAGGGGGTGAGGAGCCCCAGCATTTT	CASSFTGGEEPQHF
TRBV29-1	TRBJ2-7	TRBD1	12	few	TGCAGCGTCTTACAGGGGAGCTACGAGCAGTACTTC	CSVLQGSYEQYF
TRBV12-3/TRBV12-4	TRBJ2-7	TRBD2	18	few	TGTGCCAGCAGTGCGGGACTAGCGGGAGAAAGGGCCACCTACGAGCAGTACTTC	CASSAGLAGERATYEQYF
TRBV4-2	TRBJ2-7	NA	19	few	TGTGCCAGCAGCCAATACGTCCGAGATTTCGACATAATAGACTACGAGCAGTACTTC	CASSQYVRDFDIIDYEQYF
TRBV7-3	TRBJ2-2	NA	14	many	TGTGCCAGCAGCCTAAGTATATTGACCGGGGAGCTGTTTTTT	CASSLSILTGELFF
TRBV11-2	TRBJ2-3	NA	13	many	TGTGCCAGCAGCGATCCCGAAACGGGTTCGCAGTATTTT	CASSDPETGSQYF
TRBV3-1	TRBJ2-5	NA	16	NA	TGTGCCAGCAGTCCGACCGGGACCGTAGAACAAGAGACCCAGTACTTC	CASSPTGTVEQETQYF
TRBV20-1	TRBJ2-7	TRBD1	13	NA	TGCAGTGCTGGGGACAGGGTAAAGTACGAGCAGTACTTC	CSAGDRVKYEQYF
TRBV4-3	TRBJ2-1	NA	17	NA	TGCGCCAGCAGCCAAAGCCACGGGGGGCTAGCGGACAATGAGCAGTTCTTC	CASSQSHGGLADNEQFF
TRBV29-1	TRBJ2-3	NA	14	many	TGCAGCGTTGACTACGGAAAGAGCACAGATACGCAGTATTTT	CSVDYGKSTDTQYF
TRBV3-1	TRBJ2-1	TRBD1	16	few	TGTGCCAGCAGCCCCTCCGACAGGGGGTCCTACAATGAGCAGTTCTTC	CASSPSDRGSYNEQFF
TRBV12-3/TRBV12-4	TRBJ2-3	NA	12	NA	TGTGCCAGCAGCAGCCTAGGTTCGTTTCAGTATTTT	CASSSLGSFQYF
TRBV27	TRBJ2-2	NA	14	NA	TGTGCCAGCAGTTTAGCTCAGAACACCGGGGAGCTGTTTTTT	CASSLAQNTGELFF
TRBV6-5	TRBJ2-3	TRBD1	14	NA	TGTGCCAGCAGTTACGGTACAGGGGTAGATACGCAGTATTTT	CASSYGTGVDTQYF
TRBV20-1	TRBJ2-7	NA	11	NA	TGCAGTGCTAGAACGGGACAAGGGCAGTACTTC	CSARTGQGQYF
TRBV7-3	TRBJ2-3	NA	14	many	TGTGCCAGCAGCTCCATGGGGCTAACAGATACGCAGTATTTT	CASSSMGLTDTQYF
TRBV20-1	TRBJ2-1	TRBD2	17	NA	TGCAGTGCTAGAGGACTAGCGGGGCTGGGCTCCTACAATGAGCAGTTCTTC	CSARGLAGLGSYNEQFF